This TCR beta chain emerged from a study of cytomegalovirus exposure and HLA in healthy donors. The primer mix had 60 Vbeta and 13 Jbeta primers. The assay was immunoSEQ multiplex PCR, and TCRdb's table has in-frame clones only and misses some. The table has 100,000 to 120,000 clones, around 68% seen once. Germline CDR1 and CDR2: LNHNV and YYDKDF (reference sequence). The ends lost 1 base at V and 5 bases at J; junction bases unmatched: 10. The CDR3 spans 18 residues. Specimen: PBMCs. The chain carries TRBV15 and TRBJ2-3; 12 positions match TRBD2. The clonotype comes from a middle-aged woman in good health and CMV-seropositive. The CDR3 DNA is TGTGCCACCAGCAGAGGGGCCCCTCTAGCGGGAGGGCGAGATACGCAGTATTTT. Translation gives CATSRGAPLAGGRDTQYF.